Detailed here is one TCR beta chain. Its antigen remains unidentified. These data belong to a study of T cell responses to AZD1222 COVID-19 vaccine. Libraries were prepared by immunoSEQ multiplex PCR; TCRdb keeps only in-frame clonotypes and omits some of them. The table has 75,000 to 100,000 clones, roughly 90% seen once. The CDR3 sequence is 18 residues long. Looked up from germline, CDR1 is MDHEN and CDR2 is SYDVKM. The ends were cut back, 4 bases at V and 0 bases at J, with 19 bases in the middle. The study, taken as a whole, reports: CD4 TCRs associated with vaccination spanned spike, dominating at 160-218 and 743-854. Breadth and depth of Spike-specific TCRs rose after two AZD1222 doses. Baseline serostatus was positive in only a handful of AZD1222 recipients. Among spike-specific TCRs, nearly half reportedly target unmutated variant regions.

Sequences were derived from peripheral blood, sampled on day 0 of AZD1222 vaccination. This receptor was taken from an adult in good health. This chain links TRBV28 with TRBJ1-5, with a tentative D call TRBD1 (5 bases). CDR3 protein: CASSSPRSGSYSNQPQHF. Here the CDR3 DNA reads TGTGCCAGCAGTTCCCCGCGGTCAGGGAGCTATAGCAATCAGCCCCAGCATTTT. The whole variable domain, filled in from reference TRBV28 and TRBJ1-5, reads DVKVTQSSRYLVKRTGEKVFLECVQDMDHENMFWYRQDPGLGLRLIYFSYDVKMKEKGDIPEGYSVSREKKERFSLILESASTNQTSMYLCASSSPRSGSYSNQPQHFGDGTRLSIL.